The 32 T cell receptor beta chains below come from one sample, sequenced in a study of blood T cell repertoires in COVID-19. Only in-frame clones appear in the TCRdb table, and some are missing; sequencing was by immunoSEQ multiplex PCR. The table records about 150,000 clones, roughly four fifths of them present only once. Sequencing used peripheral blood. Receptor source: a human donor with acute or convalescent COVID-19. The donor label of this sample is uncertain.

The chain joins TRBV5-1 to TRBJ1-1; 8 nucleotides agree with TRBD1. Germline assignment: CDR1 SGHRS and CDR2 YFSETQ. The CDR3 loop spans 17 amino acids. V gave up 2 bases and J gave up 1 base; unmatched junction bases: 10. CDR3 sequence (DNA): TGCGCCAGCAGCTTAGACCACAGGGGGGATAGGAACACTGAAGCTTTCTTT. Protein: CASSLDHRGDRNTEAFF.

The chain employs TRBV11-2 and TRBJ2-2; 10 nucleotides line up with TRBD2. Germline V gives CDR1 SGHAT, CDR2 FQNNGV. The V segment lost 4 bases and the J segment 0 bases; nucleotides outside the gene matches: 5. This CDR3 spans 17 amino acids. CDR3 amino acids: CASSSHLAGANTGELFF. The CDR3 DNA follows: TGTGCCAGCAGCTCCCACCTAGCGGGAGCGAACACCGGGGAGCTGTTTTTT.

This clone turned up a few times. This rearrangement joins TRBV5-4 to TRBJ2-3; 8 bases map to TRBD2. The V and J ends lost 0 bases and 3 bases, in that order; junction bases with no gene match: 6. The CDR3 loop spans 16 amino acids. The germline V gene has CDR1 SGHNT and CDR2 YYREEE (reference sequence). This chain's CDR3 is CASSLGFGGGTDTQYF. For the CDR3, the DNA is TGTGCCAGCAGCTTGGGTTTTGGCGGGGGGACAGATACGCAGTATTTT.

This CDR3 reads CATRNRDRVQETQYF. In nucleotides, the CDR3 is TGTGCCACCAGGAACCGGGACAGGGTCCAAGAGACCCAGTACTTC. The chain joins TRBV24-1 to TRBJ2-5, with 9 positions matching TRBD1. Per germline, CDR1 KGHDR and CDR2 SFDVKD. The CDR3 consists of 15 residues. The ends lost 7 bases at V and 1 base at J; junction bases unmatched: 6.

The chain carries TRBV3-1 (or the pseudogene TRBV3-2) and TRBJ2-3, with 10 bases identical to TRBD2. CDR1 LGHDT and CDR2 YNNKEL come from the germline V gene (reference sequence). Unmatched junction bases numbered 4, after V lost 1 base and J lost 0 bases. The CDR3 is 17 residues long. CDR3 sequence: CASSQASGGPSTDTQYF. The CDR3 nucleotides read TGTGCCAGCAGCCAAGCTAGCGGGGGCCCCAGCACAGATACGCAGTATTTT.

V gene TRBV5-1 combines with J gene TRBJ2-1; D perhaps matches TRBD1 (5 bases). Looked up from germline, CDR1 is SGHRS and CDR2 is YFSETQ. The CDR3 covers 16 residues. Trimming shortened V by 3 bases and J by 2 bases, and 15 bases separated the two germline ends. The CDR3 here is CASSSGSTVTYNEQFF. The CDR3 bases are TGCGCCAGCAGCTCCGGATCGACAGTTACCTACAATGAGCAGTTCTTC.

The table lists this clone with a few counts. The chain carries TRBV4-3 and TRBJ1-3, with 9 bases that match TRBD1. The CDR3 is 15 amino acids. The V gene end was trimmed by 2 bases and the J gene end by 4 bases; junction bases not matched to a gene: 3. Germline V gene lookup returns CDR1 LGHNA and CDR2 YSLEER. CDR3 nucleotide sequence: TGCGCCAGCAGCCAATCGGACAGGGGAGGAAACACCATATATTTT. It is translated as CASSQSDRGGNTIYF.

This rearrangement joins TRBV20-1 to TRBJ1-2; unclear D gene. In germline, CDR1 is DFQATT, CDR2 SNEGSKA (reference sequence). This CDR3 region has 12 residues. Trimming removed 3 bases from V and 1 base from J, with 6 bases in between. The CDR3 protein is CSASRGNYGYTF. The CDR3 DNA sequence: TGCAGTGCTAGTCGGGGTAACTATGGCTACACCTTC.

This sequence joins TRBV5-4 and TRBJ1-2; the match to TRBD1 covers 7 bases. The CDR3 consists of 14 residues. V was pared by 4 bases and J by 4 bases, with 7 bases of the junction left unmatched. Germline assignment: CDR1 SGHNT and CDR2 YYREEE (reference sequence). CDR3 sequence (DNA): TGTGCCAGCAGCCCTAAATCAGGGGGCTATGGCTACACCTTC. It translates to CASSPKSGGYGYTF.

This chain uses TRBV9 with TRBJ1-2; D is unclear. Germline values: CDR1 SGDLS, CDR2 YYNGEE. V was shortened by 4 bases and J by 6 bases, with 7 bases between the two germline ends. This CDR3 is 11 amino acids long. The DNA for the CDR3 is TGTGCCAGCAGCTTTGGAGATGGCTACACCTTC. As protein: CASSFGDGYTF.

This clone occurred a few times. The V call is TRBV15, the J call TRBJ1-6; D gene unclear. Trimming removed 3 bases from V and 9 bases from J, with 24 bases in between. The CDR3 extends over 18 amino acids. CDR1 and CDR2 from the germline V gene are LNHNV and YYDKDF (reference sequence). The CDR3, as DNA: TGTGCCACCAGCAGGGCTCCCTGGGGTGGAGCGGCTATTTCACCCCTCCACTTT. It codes for CATSRAPWGGAAISPLHF.

The gene calls are TRBV5-4 and TRBJ2-7, with TRBD2 identical over 7 bases. CDR1 and CDR2 (germline): SGHNT, YYREEE (reference sequence). The CDR3 runs to 12 residues. Trimming removed 5 bases from V and 4 bases from J; junction bases left unmatched: 3. This CDR3 is CASRGEGYEQYF. The CDR3 DNA reads as TGTGCCAGCAGGGGGGAGGGATACGAGCAGTACTTC. Full variable domain (missing parts from reference TRBV5-4 and TRBJ2-7): ETGVTQSPTHLIKTRGQQVTLRCSSQSGHNTVSWYQQALGQGPQFIFQYYREEENGRGNFPPRFSGLQFPNYSSELNVNALELDDSALYLCASRGEGYEQYFGPGTRLTVT.

V and J are TRBV6-5 and TRBJ1-1, with 9 bases identical to TRBD1. Trimming cost V 5 bases and J 3 bases; bases outside gene matches: 7. This CDR3 region has 15 residues. Germline V gene data show CDR1 as MNHEY and CDR2 as SVGAGI. The CDR3 DNA sequence: TGTGCCAGCAGTCTAACAGGGGGCGCGTACACTGAAGCTTTCTTT. It translates to CASSLTGGAYTEAFF.

Of note for this clone: The same CDR3 is also encoded by other DNA sequences in this sample. The V call is TRBV6-1, the J call TRBJ2-5; possible D gene TRBD2, 6 bases. With 0 bases removed from V and 4 bases from J, the gap between germline ends came to 9 bases. In germline, CDR1 is MNHNS, CDR2 SASEGT. CDR3 length: 14 residues. This CDR3 reads CASSEAGGRETQYF. The CDR3 nucleotides are TGTGCCAGCAGTGAAGCGGGGGGACGAGAGACCCAGTACTTC.

The chain combines TRBV30 with TRBJ2-1; 13 bases match TRBD2. Looked up from germline, CDR1 is GTSNPN and CDR2 is SVGIG (reference sequence). J was trimmed by 6 bases and V by 3 bases; bases with no gene match: 5. This CDR3 has 15 amino acids. Here the CDR3 reads CAWSLGLAGLNEQFF. The CDR3 DNA is TGTGCCTGGAGCCTGGGACTAGCGGGGCTCAATGAGCAGTTCTTC.

The chain joins TRBV4-2 to TRBJ2-1; 7 bases match TRBD2. The germline CDR1 and CDR2 sequences are LGHNA and YNFKEQ. The length of the CDR3 is 16 residues. The junction had 7 bases not matched to a gene; V was cut back by 4 bases and J by 1 base. The CDR3 reads CASSPMGRGSYNEQFF. DNA for the CDR3: TGTGCCAGCAGCCCGATGGGGCGGGGGTCCTACAATGAGCAGTTCTTC.

The genes are TRBV7-8 and TRBJ2-7; D is perhaps TRBD1 (5 bases). Trimming took off 2 bases at V and 6 bases at J, with 14 bases between the two ends. The CDR3 extends over 14 amino acids. The V gene's germline CDR1 is SGHVS and CDR2 FQNEAQ. The chain's CDR3 is CASSLLGQKTEQYF. The CDR3 DNA sequence: TGTGCCAGCAGCTTATTGGGGCAGAAGACCGAGCAGTACTTC.

This clone appeared once. J is TRBJ1-2 and V is TRBV10-3, with D unresolved. Germline CDR1 ENHRY, CDR2 SYGVKD. This CDR3 contains 12 residues. Trimming shortened V by 0 bases and J by 4 bases, and 3 bases separated the two germline ends. The CDR3 is CAISESLYGYTF. The CDR3 nucleotides are TGTGCCATCAGTGAGTCTCTCTATGGCTACACCTTC.

This chain connects TRBV29-1 to TRBJ2-1, with a tentative D call TRBD2 (7 bases). The CDR3 totals 16 residues. Trimming shortened V by 1 base and J by 2 bases, and 15 bases separated the two germline ends. Germline V gives CDR1 SQVTM, CDR2 ANQGSEA. The CDR3 loop is CSVEVSGGVPYNEQFF. CDR3 coding DNA: TGCAGCGTTGAAGTTTCGGGGGGCGTACCCTACAATGAGCAGTTCTTC.

The chain joins TRBV2 to TRBJ1-3; D is unresolved. The CDR3 is 15 residues long. V was cut by 5 bases and J by 4 bases, with 15 bases left in between. From germline, CDR1 is SNHLY and CDR2 FYNNEI. The CDR3 region is CASSTVLLGGNTIYF. CDR3 coding DNA: TGTGCCAGCAGTACAGTCCTCCTGGGCGGAAACACCATATATTTT.

CDR3 amino acids: CASSRASGNQPQHF. The CDR3 DNA reads TGTGCCAGTAGTAGGGCCTCGGGCAATCAGCCCCAGCATTTT. V usage is TRBV19 and J usage is TRBJ1-5, with no clear D. The V end was cut by 4 bases, the J end by 2 bases, with 9 bases between. The germline CDR1 and CDR2 sequences are LNHDA and SQIVND (reference sequence). CDR3 size: 14 residues.

CDR3 protein: CAISESRGSANYGYTF. CDR3 DNA sequence: TGTGCCATCAGTGAGTCGCGGGGGAGTGCTAACTATGGCTACACCTTC. The rearrangement joins TRBV10-3 to TRBJ1-2, with D perhaps TRBD1 (5 bases). The CDR3 has 16 residues. The V end lost 0 bases, the J end lost 0 bases, and 11 bases lay between the germline ends. From germline, CDR1 is ENHRY and CDR2 SYGVKD.

This sequence joins TRBV29-1 and TRBJ1-3, with D possibly matching TRBD1 (6 bases). Germline CDR1 and CDR2: SQVTM and ANQGSEA. Trimming removed 3 bases at V and 3 bases at J, with 12 bases between. This CDR3 contains 14 residues. As DNA, the CDR3 is TGCAGCGTTGACAGGGGAAGACGTGGAAACACCATATATTTT. Protein: CSVDRGRRGNTIYF.

This clone was picked up a small number of times. V usage is TRBV6-2 or TRBV6-3 and J usage is TRBJ1-6; weak D call: TRBD1 (6 bases). V dropped 2 bases and J dropped 7 bases, with 9 bases sitting between them. The germline gives CDR1 MNHEY, CDR2 SVGEGT. CDR3 length equals 14 residues. CDR3 coding DNA: TGTGCCAGCAGTTACCGGACAGTCAATTCACCCCTCCACTTT. This sequence encodes CASSYRTVNSPLHF.

This chain uses TRBV4-1 with TRBJ2-1; TRBD2 agrees at 8 bases. The CDR3 covers 15 residues. V was pared by 1 base and J by 9 bases, with 8 bases of the junction left unmatched. The germline V gene encodes CDR1 MGHRA and CDR2 YSYEKL. The CDR3 nucleotides are TGCGCCAGCAGCCAAGTTGTAGCAGCGGGGGTTGAGCAGTTCTTC. Translation: CASSQVVAAGVEQFF.

This chain uses TRBV23-1 with TRBJ1-5; D might be TRBD1 (5 bases). TRBV23-1 is an open reading frame whose function is uncertain. Trimming left V 6 bases short and J 9 bases short, with 21 bases between. The CDR3 sequence is 15 residues long. CDR3 nucleotide sequence: TGCGCCAGCAGCCCCGCGGGGCAGGCCAGAGGGCCCCAGCATTTT. Translating gives CASSPAGQARGPQHF.

This rearrangement joins TRBV24-1 to TRBJ1-2; no clear D gene. Germline loops: CDR1 KGHDR, CDR2 SFDVKD. Trimming left V 4 bases short and J 6 bases short, with 11 bases between. The CDR3 contains 13 residues. CDR3 nucleotide sequence: TGTGCCACCAGTGACTCCACGGAGGATGGCTACACCTTC. Its protein product is CATSDSTEDGYTF.

This chain connects TRBV29-1 to TRBJ1-5, with 8 bases fitting TRBD1. In germline, CDR1 is SQVTM, CDR2 ANQGSEA. The CDR3 spans 13 residues. V lost 4 bases and J lost 6; bases outside the gene matches: 5. The CDR3 DNA reads as TGCAGCGTTGCAGACAGGGGTAGTCAGCCCCAGCATTTT. It translates to CSVADRGSQPQHF.

This clone appeared a few times. J is TRBJ2-2 and V is TRBV7-3; D remains ambiguous. The germline CDR1 and CDR2 sequences are SGHTA and FQGTGA. This CDR3 has 12 residues. V lost 5 bases and J 6 bases, leaving 7 bases between the germline ends. Here the CDR3 DNA reads TGTGCCAGCAGCCCAACTCCCGGGGAGCTGTTTTTT. Protein: CASSPTPGELFF.

The rearrangement uses TRBV4-2 and TRBJ1-5; TRBD1 agrees at 9 bases. This CDR3 has 13 residues. The germline V gene encodes CDR1 LGHNA and CDR2 YNFKEQ. The J segment lost 7 bases and the V segment lost 3 bases, leaving 1 base of the junction unmatched. CDR3 loop: CASSQGQGQPQHF. The CDR3 nucleotides read TGTGCCAGCAGCCAGGGACAGGGCCAGCCCCAGCATTTT.

This clone was recorded a few times. This chain joins TRBV2 and TRBJ1-5; D ambiguous. The CDR3 length is 13 residues. Germline CDR1 is SNHLY and CDR2 is FYNNEI. V lost 4 bases to trimming and J lost 0 bases, with 4 bases between them. CDR3 region: CASSAGSNQPQHF. The DNA for the CDR3 is TGTGCCAGCAGTGCCGGTAGCAATCAGCCCCAGCATTTT.

The chain uses TRBV10-1 and TRBJ2-3; 10 nucleotides align to TRBD2. V lost 7 bases to trimming and J lost 1 base; unmatched junction nucleotides: 14. CDR1 and CDR2 (germline): WNHNN, SYGVQD (reference sequence). This CDR3 is 18 amino acids long. The CDR3 protein is CASNISGGRAMGTDTQYF. In DNA form, the CDR3 reads TGCGCCAGCAACATTAGCGGGGGGCGGGCCATGGGCACAGATACGCAGTATTTT.